These 3 T cell receptor beta chains came from one sample sequenced in a study of blood T cell repertoires in COVID-19. Data came from immunoSEQ multiplex PCR; TCRdb stores just in-frame clones and leaves some out. The data show hundreds of thousands of clones, around nine tenths seen once. The sample was PBMCs or T cells enriched from blood (not recorded which). The receptor set was obtained from a woman between 18 and 29 years old who had recovered from COVID-19.

The gene calls are TRBV6-5 and TRBJ2-1; TRBD2 matches 9 bases. After removal of 5 bases from V and 9 bases from J, the junction contained 11 bases not matched to a gene. In germline, CDR1 is MNHEY, CDR2 SVGAGI. The CDR3 is 15 amino acids. The CDR3 nucleotides read TGTGCCAGCAGTAAGCGGGGGGCGGGGTTTGGTGAGCAGTTCTTC. It codes for CASSKRGAGFGEQFF.

The chain carries TRBV27 and TRBJ1-2; D is undetermined. This CDR3 comprises 14 residues. Trimming removed 6 bases at V and 4 bases at J, with 15 bases between. Germline V gene lookup returns CDR1 MNHEY and CDR2 SMNVEV (reference sequence). CDR3 region: CASSPPGTVYGYTF. DNA for the CDR3: TGTGCCAGCAGCCCTCCCGGAACAGTCTATGGCTACACCTTC.

The chain employs TRBV18 and TRBJ1-3; D remains ambiguous. This CDR3 has 17 amino acids. The V and J ends lost 0 bases and 0 bases respectively, with 12 bases between them. Germline CDR1 KGHSH, CDR2 LQKENI. In DNA, the CDR3 is TGTGCCAGCTCACCACCCCTTGTCGGGGTCTCTGGAAACACCATATATTTT. It translates to CASSPPLVGVSGNTIYF.